This TCR beta chain was identified in a study of blood T cell repertoires in COVID-19. Germline V gene data show CDR1 as SGDLS and CDR2 as YYNGEE. With 7 bases clipped from V and 4 bases from J, the junction kept 9 bases outside the gene matches. This CDR3 spans 14 amino acids. TCRdb's copy holds only in-frame clones and misses some; the assay was immunoSEQ multiplex PCR. This table holds roughly 190,000 clones, approximately 90% found once. The sequence was obtained from a man between 18 and 29 years old with active or convalescent COVID-19. This chain connects TRBV9 to TRBJ2-3; 7 nucleotides agree with TRBD2. Sequencing was done on a sample of peripheral blood. The CDR3 DNA reads as TGTGCCAGCCGAGGGACTACGAGCTCAGATACGCAGTATTTT. This encodes CASRGTTSSDTQYF.